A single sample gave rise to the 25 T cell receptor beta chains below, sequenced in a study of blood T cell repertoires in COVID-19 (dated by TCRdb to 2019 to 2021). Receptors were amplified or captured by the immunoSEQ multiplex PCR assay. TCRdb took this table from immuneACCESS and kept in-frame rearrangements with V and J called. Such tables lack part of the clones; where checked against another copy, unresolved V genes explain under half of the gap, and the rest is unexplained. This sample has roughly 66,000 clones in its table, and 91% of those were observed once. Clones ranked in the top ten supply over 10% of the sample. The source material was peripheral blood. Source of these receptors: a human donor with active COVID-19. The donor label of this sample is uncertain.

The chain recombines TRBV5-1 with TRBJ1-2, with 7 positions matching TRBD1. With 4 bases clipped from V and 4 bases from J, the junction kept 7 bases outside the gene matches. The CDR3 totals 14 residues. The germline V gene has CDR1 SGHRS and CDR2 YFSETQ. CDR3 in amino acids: CASSGSGGSYGYTF. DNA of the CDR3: TGCGCCAGCAGCGGATCAGGGGGGAGCTATGGCTACACCTTC. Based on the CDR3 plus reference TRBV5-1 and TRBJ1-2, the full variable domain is KAGVTQTPRYLIKTRGQQVTLSCSPISGHRSVSWYQQTPGQGLQFLFEYFSETQRNKGNFPGRFSGRQFSNSRSEMNVSTLELGDSALYLCASSGSGGSYGYTFGSGTRLTVV.

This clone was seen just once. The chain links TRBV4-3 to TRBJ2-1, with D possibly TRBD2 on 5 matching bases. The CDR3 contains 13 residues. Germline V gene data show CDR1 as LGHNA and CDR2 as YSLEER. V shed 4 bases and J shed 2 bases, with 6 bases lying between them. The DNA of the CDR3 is TGCGCCAGCAGCCGGGGAGCCTACAATGAGCAGTTCTTC. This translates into CASSRGAYNEQFF.

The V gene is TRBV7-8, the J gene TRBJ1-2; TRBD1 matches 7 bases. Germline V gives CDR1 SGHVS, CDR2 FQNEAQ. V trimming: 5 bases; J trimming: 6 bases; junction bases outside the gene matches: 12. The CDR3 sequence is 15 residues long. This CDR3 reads CASSPTQGSLNGYTF. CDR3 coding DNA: TGTGCCAGCAGCCCCACACAGGGGTCCTTGAATGGCTACACCTTC. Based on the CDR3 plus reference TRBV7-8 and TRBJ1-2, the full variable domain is GAGVSQSPRYKVAKRGQDVALRCDPISGHVSLFWYQQALGQGPEFLTYFQNEAQLDKSGLPSDRFFAERPEGSVSTLKIQRTQQEDSAVYLCASSPTQGSLNGYTFGSGTRLTVV.

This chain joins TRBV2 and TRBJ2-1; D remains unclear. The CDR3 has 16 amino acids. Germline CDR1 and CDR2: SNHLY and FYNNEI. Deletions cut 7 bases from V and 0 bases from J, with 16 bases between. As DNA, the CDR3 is TGTGCCAGCACTCCCAGGCGTACTTCCTCCTACAATGAGCAGTTCTTC. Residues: CASTPRRTSSYNEQFF. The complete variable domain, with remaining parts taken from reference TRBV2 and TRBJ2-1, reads EPEVTQTPSHQVTQMGQEVILRCVPISNHLYFYWYRQILGQKVEFLVSFYNNEISEKSEIFDDQFSVERPDGSNFTLKIRSTKLEDSAMYFCASTPRRTSSYNEQFFGPGTRLTVL.

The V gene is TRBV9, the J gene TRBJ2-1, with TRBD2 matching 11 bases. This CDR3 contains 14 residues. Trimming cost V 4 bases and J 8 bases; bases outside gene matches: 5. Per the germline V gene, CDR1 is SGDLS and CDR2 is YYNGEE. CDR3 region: CASSPTSGKYEQFF. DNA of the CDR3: TGTGCCAGCAGCCCGACTAGCGGGAAGTATGAGCAGTTCTTC.

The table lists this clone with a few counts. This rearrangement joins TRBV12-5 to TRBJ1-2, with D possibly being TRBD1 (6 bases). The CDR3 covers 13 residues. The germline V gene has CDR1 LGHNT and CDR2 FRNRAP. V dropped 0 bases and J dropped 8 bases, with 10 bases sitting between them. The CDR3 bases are TGTGCTAGTGGTTTGGTGGGGGCGGAGGGCTACACCTTC. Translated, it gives CASGLVGAEGYTF.

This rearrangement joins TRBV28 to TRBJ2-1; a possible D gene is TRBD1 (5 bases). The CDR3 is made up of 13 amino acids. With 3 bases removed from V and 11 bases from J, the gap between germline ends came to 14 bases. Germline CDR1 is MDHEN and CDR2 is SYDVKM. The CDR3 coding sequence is TGTGCCAGCAGTTTGTTCCAAAGACAGCAGCAGTTCTTC. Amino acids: CASSLFQRQQQFF.

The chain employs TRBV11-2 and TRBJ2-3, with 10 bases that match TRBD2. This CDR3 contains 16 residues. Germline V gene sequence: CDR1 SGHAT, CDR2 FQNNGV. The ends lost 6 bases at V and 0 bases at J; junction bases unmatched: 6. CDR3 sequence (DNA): TGTGCCAGCAGTCGACTAGCGGGTGGCAGCACAGATACGCAGTATTTT. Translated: CASSRLAGGSTDTQYF. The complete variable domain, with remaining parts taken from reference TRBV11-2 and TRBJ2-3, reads EAGVAQSPRYKIIEKRQSVAFWCNPISGHATLYWYQQILGQGPKLLIQFQNNGVVDDSQLPKDRFSAERLKGVDSTLKIQPAKLEDSAVYLCASSRLAGGSTDTQYFGPGTRLTVL.

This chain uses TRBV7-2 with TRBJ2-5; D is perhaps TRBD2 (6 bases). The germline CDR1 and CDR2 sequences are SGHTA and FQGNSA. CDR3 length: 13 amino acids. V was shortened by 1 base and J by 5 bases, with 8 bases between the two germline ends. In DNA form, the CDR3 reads TGTGCCAGCAGCTTAGGACTAGGGGAGACCCAGTACTTC. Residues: CASSLGLGETQYF.

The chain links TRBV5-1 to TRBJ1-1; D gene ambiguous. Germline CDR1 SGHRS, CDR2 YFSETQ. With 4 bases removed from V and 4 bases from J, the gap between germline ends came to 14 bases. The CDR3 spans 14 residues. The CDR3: CASSGSALRTEAFF. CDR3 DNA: TGCGCCAGCAGCGGCAGCGCCCTACGCACTGAAGCTTTCTTT. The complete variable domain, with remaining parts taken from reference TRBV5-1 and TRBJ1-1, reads KAGVTQTPRYLIKTRGQQVTLSCSPISGHRSVSWYQQTPGQGLQFLFEYFSETQRNKGNFPGRFSGRQFSNSRSEMNVSTLELGDSALYLCASSGSALRTEAFFGQGTRLTVV.

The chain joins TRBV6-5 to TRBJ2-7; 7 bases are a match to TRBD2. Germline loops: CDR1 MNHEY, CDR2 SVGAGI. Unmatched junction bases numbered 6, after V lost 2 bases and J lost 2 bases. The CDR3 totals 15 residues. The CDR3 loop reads CASSYQSGGTYEQYF. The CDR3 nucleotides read TGTGCCAGCAGTTACCAATCCGGGGGGACCTACGAGCAGTACTTC.

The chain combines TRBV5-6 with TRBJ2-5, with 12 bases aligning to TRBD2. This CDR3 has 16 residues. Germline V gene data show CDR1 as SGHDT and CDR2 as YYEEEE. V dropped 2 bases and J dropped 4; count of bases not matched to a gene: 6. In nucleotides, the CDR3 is TGTGCCAGCAGCTTACGACTAGCGGGGGAGACAGAGACCCAGTACTTC. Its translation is CASSLRLAGETETQYF.

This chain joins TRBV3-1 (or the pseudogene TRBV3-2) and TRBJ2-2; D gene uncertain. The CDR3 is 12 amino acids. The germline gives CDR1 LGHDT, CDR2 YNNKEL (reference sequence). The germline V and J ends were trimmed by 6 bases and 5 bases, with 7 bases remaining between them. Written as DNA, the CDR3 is TGTGCCAGCAGATCGAGTACCGGGGAGCTGTTTTTT. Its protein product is CASRSSTGELFF.

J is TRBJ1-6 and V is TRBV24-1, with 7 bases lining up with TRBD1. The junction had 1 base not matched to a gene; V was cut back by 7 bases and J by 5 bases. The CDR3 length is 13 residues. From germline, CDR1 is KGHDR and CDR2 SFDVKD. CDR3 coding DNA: TGTGCCACCAGACAGGGGAATAATTCACCCCTCCACTTT. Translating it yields CATRQGNNSPLHF.

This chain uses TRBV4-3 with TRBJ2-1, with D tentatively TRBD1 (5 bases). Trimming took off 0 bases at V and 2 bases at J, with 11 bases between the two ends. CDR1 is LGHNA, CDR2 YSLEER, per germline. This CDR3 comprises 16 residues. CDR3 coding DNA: TGCGCCAGCAGCCAAGAAGGCAGGGTAGCCTACAATGAGCAGTTCTTC. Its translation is CASSQEGRVAYNEQFF.

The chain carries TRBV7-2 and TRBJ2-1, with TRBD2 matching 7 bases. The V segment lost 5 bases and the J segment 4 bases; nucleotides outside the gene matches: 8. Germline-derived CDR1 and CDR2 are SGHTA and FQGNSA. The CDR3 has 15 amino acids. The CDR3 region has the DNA TGTGCCAGCAGCGAGAGCGGGATGAGTTACAATGAGCAGTTCTTC. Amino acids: CASSESGMSYNEQFF.

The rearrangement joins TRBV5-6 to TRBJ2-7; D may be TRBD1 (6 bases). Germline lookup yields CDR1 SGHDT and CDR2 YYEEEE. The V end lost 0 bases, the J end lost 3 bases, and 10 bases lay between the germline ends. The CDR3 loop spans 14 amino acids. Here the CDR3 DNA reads TGTGCCAGCAGCTTGGTGGGACAAATCTACGAGCAGTACTTC. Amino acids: CASSLVGQIYEQYF.

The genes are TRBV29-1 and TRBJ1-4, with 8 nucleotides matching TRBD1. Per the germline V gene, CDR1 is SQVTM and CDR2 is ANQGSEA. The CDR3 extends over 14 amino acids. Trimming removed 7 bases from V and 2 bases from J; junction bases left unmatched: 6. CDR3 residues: CSAKTGATNEKLFF. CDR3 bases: TGCAGCGCTAAGACAGGGGCTACTAATGAAAAACTGTTTTTT.

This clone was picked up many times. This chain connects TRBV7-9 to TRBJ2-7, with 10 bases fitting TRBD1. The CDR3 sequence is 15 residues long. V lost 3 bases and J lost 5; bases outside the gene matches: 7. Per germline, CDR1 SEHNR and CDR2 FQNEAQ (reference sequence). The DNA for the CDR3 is TGTGCCAGCAGCTTCGGACAGGGGGACGGGGACGAGCAGTACTTC. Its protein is CASSFGQGDGDEQYF.

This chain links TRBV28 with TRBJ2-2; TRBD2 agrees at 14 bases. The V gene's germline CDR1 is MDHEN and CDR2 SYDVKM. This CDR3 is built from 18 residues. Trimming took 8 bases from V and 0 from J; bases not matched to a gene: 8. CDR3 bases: TGTGCCAGCTTGGGGACTAGCGGGAGTGGGGCGAACACCGGGGAGCTGTTTTTT. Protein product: CASLGTSGSGANTGELFF.

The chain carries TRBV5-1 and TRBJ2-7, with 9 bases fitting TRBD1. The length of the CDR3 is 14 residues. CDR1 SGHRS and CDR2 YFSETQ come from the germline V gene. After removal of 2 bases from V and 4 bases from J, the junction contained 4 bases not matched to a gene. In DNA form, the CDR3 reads TGCGCCAGCAGCTTAGGGACAGGGCCTTACGAGCAGTACTTC. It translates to CASSLGTGPYEQYF.

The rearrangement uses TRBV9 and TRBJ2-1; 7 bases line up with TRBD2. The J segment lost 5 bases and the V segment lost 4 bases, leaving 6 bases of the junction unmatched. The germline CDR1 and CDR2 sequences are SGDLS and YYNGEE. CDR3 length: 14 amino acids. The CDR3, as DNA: TGTGCCAGCAGCCCCCGGGACTACCACAATGAGCAGTTCTTC. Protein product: CASSPRDYHNEQFF. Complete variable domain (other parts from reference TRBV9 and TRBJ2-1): DSGVTQTPKHLITATGQRVTLRCSPRSGDLSVYWYQQSLDQGLQFLIQYYNGEERAKGNILERFSAQQFPDLHSELNLSSLELGDSALYFCASSPRDYHNEQFFGPGTRLTVL.

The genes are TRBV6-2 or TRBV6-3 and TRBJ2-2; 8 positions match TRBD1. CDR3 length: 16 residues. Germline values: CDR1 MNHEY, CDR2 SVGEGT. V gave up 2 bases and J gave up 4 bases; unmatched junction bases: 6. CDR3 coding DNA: TGTGCCAGCAGTTACCGGGCAGGGGGCATCACCGGGGAGCTGTTTTTT. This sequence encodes CASSYRAGGITGELFF.

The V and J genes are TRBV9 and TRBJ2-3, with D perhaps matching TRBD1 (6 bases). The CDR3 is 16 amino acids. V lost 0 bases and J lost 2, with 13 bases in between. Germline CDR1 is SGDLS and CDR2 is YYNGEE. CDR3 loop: CASSVATGGHTDTQYF. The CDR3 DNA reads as TGTGCCAGCAGCGTAGCTACTGGGGGACACACAGATACGCAGTATTTT.

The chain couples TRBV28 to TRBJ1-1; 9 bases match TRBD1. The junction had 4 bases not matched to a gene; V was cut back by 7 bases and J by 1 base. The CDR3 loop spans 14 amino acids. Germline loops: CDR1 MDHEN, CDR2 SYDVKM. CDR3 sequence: CASNMDRGNTEAFF. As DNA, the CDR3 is TGTGCCAGCAATATGGACAGGGGGAACACTGAAGCTTTCTTT.